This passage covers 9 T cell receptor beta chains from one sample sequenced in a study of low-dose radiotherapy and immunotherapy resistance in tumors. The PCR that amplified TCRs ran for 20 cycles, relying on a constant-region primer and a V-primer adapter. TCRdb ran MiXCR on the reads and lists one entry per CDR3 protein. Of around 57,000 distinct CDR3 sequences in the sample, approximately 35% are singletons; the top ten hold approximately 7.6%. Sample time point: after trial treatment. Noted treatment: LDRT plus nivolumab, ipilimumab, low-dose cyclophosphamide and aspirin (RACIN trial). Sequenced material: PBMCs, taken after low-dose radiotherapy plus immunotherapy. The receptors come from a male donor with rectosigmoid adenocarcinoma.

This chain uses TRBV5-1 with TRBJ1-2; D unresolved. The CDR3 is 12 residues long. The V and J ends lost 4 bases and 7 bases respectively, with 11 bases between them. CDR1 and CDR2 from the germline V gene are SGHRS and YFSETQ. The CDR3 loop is CASSLLGGGYTF. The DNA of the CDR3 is TGCGCCAGCAGCCTTCTCGGCGGTGGCTACACCTTC.

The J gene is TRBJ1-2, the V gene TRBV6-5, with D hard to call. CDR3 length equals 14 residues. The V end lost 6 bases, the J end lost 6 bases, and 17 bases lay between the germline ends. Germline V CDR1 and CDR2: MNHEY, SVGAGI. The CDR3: CASSTGPYVDGYTF. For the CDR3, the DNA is TGTGCCAGCAGCACCGGGCCCTATGTAGATGGCTACACCTTC.

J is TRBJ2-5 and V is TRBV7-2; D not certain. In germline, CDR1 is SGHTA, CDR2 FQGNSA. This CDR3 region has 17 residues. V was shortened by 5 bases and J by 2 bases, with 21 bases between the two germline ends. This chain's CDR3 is CASSPRGTHPAQETQYF. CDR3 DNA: TGTGCCAGCAGCCCTCGAGGTACGCACCCGGCTCAAGAGACCCAGTACTTC.

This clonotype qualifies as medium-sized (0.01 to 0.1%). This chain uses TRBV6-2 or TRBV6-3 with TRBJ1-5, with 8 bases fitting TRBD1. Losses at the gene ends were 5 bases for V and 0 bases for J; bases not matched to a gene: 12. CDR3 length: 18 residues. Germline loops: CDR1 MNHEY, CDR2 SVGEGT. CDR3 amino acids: CASSHGQGTSGSNQPQHF. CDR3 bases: TGTGCCAGCAGTCACGGACAGGGCACTTCGGGTAGCAATCAGCCCCAGCATTTT.

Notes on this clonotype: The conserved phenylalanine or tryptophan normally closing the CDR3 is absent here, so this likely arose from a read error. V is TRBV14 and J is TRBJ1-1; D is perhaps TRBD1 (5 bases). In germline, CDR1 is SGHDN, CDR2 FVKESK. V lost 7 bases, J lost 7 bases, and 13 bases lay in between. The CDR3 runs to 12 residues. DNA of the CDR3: TGTGCCAGCATCCCCTGGGGCCGTGAAGCTTTCTAT. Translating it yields CASIPWGREAFY.

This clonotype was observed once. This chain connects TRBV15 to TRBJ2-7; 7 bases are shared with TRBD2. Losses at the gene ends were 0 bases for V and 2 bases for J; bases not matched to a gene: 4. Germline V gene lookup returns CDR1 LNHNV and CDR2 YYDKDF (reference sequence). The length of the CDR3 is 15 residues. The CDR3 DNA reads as TGTGCCACCAGCAGAGATAAGGGAGGGCCCTACGAGCAGTACTTC. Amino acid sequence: CATSRDKGGPYEQYF.

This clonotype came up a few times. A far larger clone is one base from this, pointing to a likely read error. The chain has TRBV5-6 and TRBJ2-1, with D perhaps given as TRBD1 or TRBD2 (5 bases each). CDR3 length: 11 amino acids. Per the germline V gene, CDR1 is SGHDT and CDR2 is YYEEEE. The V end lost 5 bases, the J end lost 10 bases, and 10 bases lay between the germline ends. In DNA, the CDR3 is TGTGCCAGCAGTTGGGGGTACGAGCAGTTCTTC. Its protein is CASSWGYEQFF. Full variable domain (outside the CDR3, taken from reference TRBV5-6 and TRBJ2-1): DAGVTQSPTHLIKTRGQQVTLRCSPKSGHDTVSWYQQALGQGPQFIFQYYEEEERQRGNFPDRFSGHQFPNYSSELNVNALLLGDSALYLCASSWGYEQFFGPGTRLTVL.

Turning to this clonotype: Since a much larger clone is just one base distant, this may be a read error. The CDR3 DNA sequence: TGTGCCAGCAGCGGAGACATGTTATCCTACGAGCAGTACTTC. This codes for CASSGDMLSYEQYF. The genes are TRBV5-4 and TRBJ2-7; D is unclear. V lost 4 bases, J lost 1 base, and 12 bases lay in between. From germline, CDR1 is SGHNT and CDR2 YYREEE (reference sequence). The CDR3 loop spans 14 amino acids.

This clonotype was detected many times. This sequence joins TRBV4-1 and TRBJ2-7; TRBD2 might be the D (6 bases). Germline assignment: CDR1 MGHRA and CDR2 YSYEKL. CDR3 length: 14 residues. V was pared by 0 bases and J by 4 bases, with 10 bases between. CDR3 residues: CASSQDRRGYEQYF. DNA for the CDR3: TGCGCCAGCAGCCAAGATAGGCGGGGATACGAGCAGTACTTC.